The TCR beta chain described here comes from a study of T cell repertoires in cytomegalovirus infection (dated by TCRdb to between 2019 and 2020). About the study as a whole: The peptide stimulations were aimed at well-studied HLA-B-restricted epitopes as well as recently identified HLA-C-restricted CMV epitopes, whose presentation resists viral immunomodulation. Donor HLA type was relevant to the analysis, as public TCR beta signatures indicated carriage of CMV infection together with the matching HLA type. Paper-wide results and their limitations: The ex vivo response was dominated by HLA-C-restricted CMV-specific TCR beta clonotypes, and the single most frequent clonotype in two of eight donors was supplied by these HLA-C-restricted clonotypes. Carriers of CMV infection plus the relevant HLA type were discriminated by the cumulative frequency of public TCR beta family members in the study cohort and in an independent 352-donor cohort.

Per the publication, the treatment or condition label means: in vitro stimulation with specific CMV peptide epitopes to enrich CMV-specific T cells. These reads were obtained on an Illumina HiSeq 1500. In-frame beta chains were kept once TCRdb had trimmed the public reads at Q25 with fastp and called clones with MiXCR. Every CDR3 protein is listed once, alongside the most common genes and DNA of its rows. This sample is represented by approximately 280,000 distinct CDR3 sequences; roughly 21% of them were singletons. The ten largest clones add up to about 21% of the sample. CDR1 SGHTA and CDR2 FQGNSA were looked up in the germline V gene. The cysteine opens and the phenylalanine closes a CDR3 of 14 amino acids. Just the 42-base CDR3 DNA is kept, in frame starting at base 1. The V end loses 7 bases and the J end loses 3 bases, and a stretch of 13 bases separates them. To note about this clonotype: Which antigen it targets is not known. No base qualities exist here, and no much larger clone lies one base off it.

The chain joins TRBV7-2 to TRBJ2-1; the D gene could be either TRBD1 or TRBD2, each agreeing at 5 bases. The TCR was taken from a human donor in good health (CMV status not recorded). Some clones in this sample may be carry-over from other donors' samples. Specimen: cultured PBMCs, collected from culture after CMV antigen stimulation. The nucleotide sequence reads as follows: TGTGCCAGCATAACAACGGGGCGCTACAATGAGCAGTTCTTC. This sequence encodes CASITTGRYNEQFF.